This T cell receptor beta chain is from a study of cytomegalovirus exposure and HLA in healthy donors. The ends lost 3 bases at V and 7 bases at J; junction bases unmatched: 2. This CDR3 has 13 amino acids. The germline gives CDR1 MNHEY, CDR2 SMNVEV (reference sequence). Profiled with immunoSEQ multiplex PCR; TCRdb holds only in-frame clones, not every one. Of 130,000 or so clones in the sample, roughly 86% were seen once. This clonotype was sampled from a man in his thirties or forties in good health and CMV-seronegative. Sequenced material: PBMCs. The chain is built from TRBV27 and TRBJ1-2, with TRBD1 matching over 10 bases. The CDR3 DNA reads as TGTGCCAGCAGTTTGGGACAGGGGACTGGCTACACCTTC. Its protein is CASSLGQGTGYTF.